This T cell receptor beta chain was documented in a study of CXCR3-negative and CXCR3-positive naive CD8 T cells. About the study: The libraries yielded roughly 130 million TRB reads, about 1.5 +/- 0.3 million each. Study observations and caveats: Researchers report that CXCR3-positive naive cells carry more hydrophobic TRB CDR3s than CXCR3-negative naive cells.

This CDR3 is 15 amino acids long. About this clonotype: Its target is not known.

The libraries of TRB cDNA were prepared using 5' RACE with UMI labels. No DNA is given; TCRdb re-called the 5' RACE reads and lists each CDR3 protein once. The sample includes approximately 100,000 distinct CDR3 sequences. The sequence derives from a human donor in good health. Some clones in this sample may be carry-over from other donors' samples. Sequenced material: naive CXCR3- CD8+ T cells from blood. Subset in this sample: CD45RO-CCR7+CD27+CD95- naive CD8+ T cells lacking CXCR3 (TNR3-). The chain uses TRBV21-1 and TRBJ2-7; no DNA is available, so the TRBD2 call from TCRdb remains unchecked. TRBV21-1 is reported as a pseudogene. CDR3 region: CASSLAGGGLDEQYF.